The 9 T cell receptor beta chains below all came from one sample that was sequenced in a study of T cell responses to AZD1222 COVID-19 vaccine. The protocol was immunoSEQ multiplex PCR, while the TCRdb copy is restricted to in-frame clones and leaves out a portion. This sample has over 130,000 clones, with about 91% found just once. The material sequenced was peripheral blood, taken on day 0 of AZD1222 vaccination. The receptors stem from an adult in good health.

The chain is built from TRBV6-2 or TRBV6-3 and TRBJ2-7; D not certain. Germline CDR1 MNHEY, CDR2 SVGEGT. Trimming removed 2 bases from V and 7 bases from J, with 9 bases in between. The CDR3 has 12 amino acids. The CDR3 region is CASSYHNREQYF. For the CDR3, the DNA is TGTGCCAGCAGTTACCACAATCGAGAGCAGTACTTC.

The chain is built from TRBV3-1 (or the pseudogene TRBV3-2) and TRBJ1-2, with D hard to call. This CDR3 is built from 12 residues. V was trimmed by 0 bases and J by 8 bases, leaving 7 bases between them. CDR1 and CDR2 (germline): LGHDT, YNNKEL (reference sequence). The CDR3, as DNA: TGTGCCAGCAGCCAAGAGGGCTGGGGCTACACCTTC. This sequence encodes CASSQEGWGYTF.

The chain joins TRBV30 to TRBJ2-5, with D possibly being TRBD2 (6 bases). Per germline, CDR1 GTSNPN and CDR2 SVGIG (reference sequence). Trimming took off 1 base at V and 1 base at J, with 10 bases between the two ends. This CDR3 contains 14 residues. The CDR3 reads CAWSGAGTQETQYF. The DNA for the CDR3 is TGTGCCTGGAGTGGGGCGGGAACCCAAGAGACCCAGTACTTC.

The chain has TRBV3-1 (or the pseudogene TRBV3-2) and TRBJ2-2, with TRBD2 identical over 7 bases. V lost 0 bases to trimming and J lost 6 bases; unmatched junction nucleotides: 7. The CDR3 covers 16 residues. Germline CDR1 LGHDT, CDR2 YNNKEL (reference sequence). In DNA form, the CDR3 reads TGTGCCAGCAGCCAAGAGGTGGCGGGAGACCCCGGGGAGCTGTTTTTT. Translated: CASSQEVAGDPGELFF.

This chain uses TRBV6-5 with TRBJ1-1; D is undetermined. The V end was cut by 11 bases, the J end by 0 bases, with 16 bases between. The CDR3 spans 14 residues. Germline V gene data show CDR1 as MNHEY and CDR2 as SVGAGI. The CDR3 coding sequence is TGTGCCGCCGCTAATCTTCTTATGAACACTGAAGCTTTCTTT. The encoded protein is CAAANLLMNTEAFF.

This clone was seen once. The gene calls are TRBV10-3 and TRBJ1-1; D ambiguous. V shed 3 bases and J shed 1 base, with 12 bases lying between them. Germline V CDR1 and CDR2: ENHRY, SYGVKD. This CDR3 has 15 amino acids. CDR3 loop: CAISDWANQNTEAFF. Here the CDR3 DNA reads TGTGCCATCAGTGATTGGGCTAATCAGAACACTGAAGCTTTCTTT.

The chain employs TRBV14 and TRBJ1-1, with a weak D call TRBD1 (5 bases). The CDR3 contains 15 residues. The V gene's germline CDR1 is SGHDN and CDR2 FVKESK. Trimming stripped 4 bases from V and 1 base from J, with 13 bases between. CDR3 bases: TGTGCCAGCAGCCCCAATTGGGGGAAGAACACTGAAGCTTTCTTT. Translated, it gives CASSPNWGKNTEAFF. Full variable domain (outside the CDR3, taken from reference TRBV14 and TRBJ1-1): EAGVTQFPSHSVIEKGQTVTLRCDPISGHDNLYWYRRVMGKEIKFLLHFVKESKQDESGMPNNRFLAERTGGTYSTLKVQPAELEDSGVYFCASSPNWGKNTEAFFGQGTRLTVV.

Here the CDR3 DNA reads TGTGCCAGCAGACACGACGGTTATGGCTACACCTTC. Residues: CASRHDGYGYTF. This chain connects TRBV7-9 to TRBJ1-2; D remains unclear. Germline V CDR1 and CDR2: SEHNR, FQNEAQ (reference sequence). V shed 6 bases and J shed 5 bases, with 10 bases lying between them. The CDR3 is made up of 12 amino acids.

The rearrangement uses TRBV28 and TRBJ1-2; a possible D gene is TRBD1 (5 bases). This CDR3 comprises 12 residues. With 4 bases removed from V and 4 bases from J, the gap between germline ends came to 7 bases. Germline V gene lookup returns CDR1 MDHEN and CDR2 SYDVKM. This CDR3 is CASSWDAYGYTF. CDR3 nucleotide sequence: TGTGCCAGCAGTTGGGACGCCTATGGCTACACCTTC.